This T cell receptor beta chain was sequenced for a study of T cell responses to AZD1222 COVID-19 vaccine. Generated by immunoSEQ multiplex PCR, the TCRdb table keeps only in-frame clones and is missing some. The repertoire has about 92,000 clones, 80% to 90% of them found once; the top ten carry about 10%. The ends were cut back, 5 bases at V and 4 bases at J, with 9 bases in the middle. The germline gives CDR1 LNHDA, CDR2 SQIVND (reference sequence). The CDR3 is 12 amino acids. This sequence originates from an adult in good health. The chain carries TRBV19 and TRBJ2-7; D possibly corresponds to TRBD1 (6 bases). This specimen consisted of peripheral blood, obtained on day 0 of AZD1222 vaccination. The DNA for the CDR3 is TGTGCCAGTAGTCAGACAGGATACGAGCAGTACTTC. This codes for CASSQTGYEQYF.